What follows are 28 T cell receptor beta chains derived from one specimen sequenced in a study of CXCR3-negative and CXCR3-positive naive CD8 T cells. Study results and limitations: Hydrophobicity of TRB CDR3s was greater in CXCR3-positive naive cells than in CXCR3-negative naive cells.

The study made its TRB cDNA libraries by 5' RACE, adding UMI labels. TCRdb reprocessed the 5' RACE reads; each CDR3 protein has one entry and no DNA is given. This sample's table has over 95,000 distinct CDR3 sequences. The antigens for these receptors are not known. Material for sequencing was naive CXCR3+ CD8+ T cells from blood. Subset in this sample: CD45RO-CCR7+CD27+CD95- naive CD8+ T cells expressing CXCR3 (TNR3+). Source of these receptors: a human donor in good health. Some clones in this sample may be carry-over from other donors' samples.

The chain joins TRBV7-9 to TRBJ2-7; the TCRdb call, TRBD2, lacks DNA for checking. Germline values: CDR1 SEHNR, CDR2 FQNEAQ (reference sequence). The CDR3 is 18 residues long. CDR3 sequence: CASSNPGLAAIRSYEQYF.

This chain connects TRBV13 to TRBJ2-3; the TCRdb D gene call, TRBD2, has no DNA to confirm it. The CDR3 covers 16 residues. Germline V gene lookup returns CDR1 PRHDT and CDR2 FYEKMQ (reference sequence). CDR3 residues: CASSSDGTSQTDTQYF.

The chain employs TRBV7-9 and TRBJ2-1. Germline assignment: CDR1 SEHNR and CDR2 FQNEAQ (reference sequence). The CDR3 contains 15 residues. CDR3 residues: CASINSGSNYNEQFF.

V gene TRBV12-3 or TRBV12-4 combines with J gene TRBJ2-7. This CDR3 contains 13 residues. CDR3 sequence reads: CASRTPDTHEQYF.

The rearrangement links TRBV6-2 or TRBV6-3 to TRBJ1-5. CDR1 is MNHEY, CDR2 SVGEGT, per germline. This CDR3 region has 15 residues. CDR3 residues: CASSSRESGNQPQHF.

This sequence joins TRBV6-2 or TRBV6-3 and TRBJ1-1. CDR1 is MNHEY, CDR2 SVGEGT, per germline. The CDR3 contains 12 residues. CDR3: CASRWESTEAFF.

This chain's CDR3 is CSVEREGKSNTGELFF. V and J are TRBV29-1 and TRBJ2-2; TCRdb indicates TRBD2, and absent DNA this call remains unverified. The CDR3 sequence is 16 residues long. CDR1 is SQVTM and CDR2 is ANQGSEA in the germline V gene.

The CDR3 loop is CASSEALGLGQYF. The chain carries TRBV2 and TRBJ2-7. Germline V gene sequence: CDR1 SNHLY, CDR2 FYNNEI. CDR3 size: 13 residues. The whole variable domain, remainder taken from reference TRBV2 and TRBJ2-7, is EPEVTQTPSHQVTQMGQEVILRCVPISNHLYFYWYRQILGQKVEFLVSFYNNEISEKSEIFDDQFSVERPDGSNFTLKIRSTKLEDSAMYFCASSEALGLGQYFGPGTRLTVT.

V and J are TRBV2 and TRBJ2-3; the D call of TRBD2 rests on TCRdb alone, since no DNA is present to check it. The CDR3 covers 14 residues. Germline CDR1 is SNHLY and CDR2 is FYNNEI. This chain's CDR3 is CATQPGPVADTQYF.

V is TRBV7-9 and J is TRBJ2-1; TCRdb proposes TRBD2, but this gene call is untestable without DNA. The CDR3 has 15 amino acids. CDR1 SEHNR and CDR2 FQNEAQ come from the germline V gene (reference sequence). CDR3 sequence reads: CASSSSSGGAIEQFF.

The chain uses TRBV15 and TRBJ1-3; without DNA, the TCRdb call of TRBD1 cannot be checked. Germline assignment: CDR1 LNHNV and CDR2 YYDKDF (reference sequence). The length of the CDR3 is 16 residues. The chain's CDR3 is CATSTQTGGSGNTIYF.

The rearrangement links TRBV27 to TRBJ2-1. CDR3 length: 13 amino acids. Per the germline V gene, CDR1 is MNHEY and CDR2 is SMNVEV (reference sequence). The CDR3 loop is CASRQGPYNEQFF.

The chain employs TRBV11-3 and TRBJ2-5; no DNA is available, so the TRBD1 call from TCRdb remains unchecked. The CDR3 consists of 15 residues. Germline V CDR1 and CDR2: SGHNT, YENEEA. The CDR3 reads CASSNLREVQETQYF.

The J gene is TRBJ2-7, the V gene TRBV7-9; TCRdb's D gene call, TRBD1, goes unchecked for lack of DNA. The CDR3 length is 14 residues. Germline V gene data show CDR1 as SEHNR and CDR2 as FQNEAQ (reference sequence). The CDR3 here is CASSAIGPGDEQYF.

The rearrangement links TRBV29-1 to TRBJ1-2; the TRBD1 assignment by TCRdb is unverifiable without DNA. This CDR3 comprises 13 residues. The germline V gene encodes CDR1 SQVTM and CDR2 ANQGSEA. The CDR3 is CSVEVGRAYGYTF.

The rearrangement links TRBV12-3 or TRBV12-4 to TRBJ2-6. This CDR3 comprises 17 residues. CDR3 region: CASSLIGVWSGANVLTF.

The chain uses TRBV7-8 and TRBJ2-7; TCRdb lists TRBD1, though no DNA is available to test this call. This CDR3 has 19 residues. CDR1 and CDR2 from the germline V gene are SGHVS and FQNEAQ. CDR3 sequence reads: CASSLAPGTGGASPYEQYF.

The chain has TRBV7-9 and TRBJ2-6; TCRdb selects TRBD2, and the lack of DNA leaves this call unchecked. CDR3 size: 17 residues. Germline loops: CDR1 SEHNR, CDR2 FQNEAQ (reference sequence). CDR3 protein: CASSSSGRDSGANVLTF.

The V call is TRBV2, the J call TRBJ2-1; with no DNA, the TCRdb D assignment of TRBD2 cannot be verified. CDR3 length: 13 amino acids. Germline V lookup: CDR1 SNHLY, CDR2 FYNNEI. CDR3 loop: CASSVGRGNEQFF.

V is TRBV7-9 and J is TRBJ2-1; TCRdb designates TRBD2, a call that cannot be tested without DNA. Germline V lookup: CDR1 SEHNR, CDR2 FQNEAQ (reference sequence). The CDR3 consists of 18 residues. The CDR3 here is CASSPLIAGGSSYNEQFF.

The rearrangement uses TRBV5-5 and TRBJ2-7; TCRdb selects TRBD2, and the lack of DNA leaves this call unchecked. Germline V gene lookup returns CDR1 SGHKS and CDR2 YYEKEE (reference sequence). There are 13 residues in the CDR3. CDR3 loop: CASSLDLAPEQYF.

The chain employs TRBV6-2 or TRBV6-3 and TRBJ1-1; TCRdb reports TRBD1, a call that lacks DNA to check it against. The V gene's germline CDR1 is MNHEY and CDR2 SVGEGT. CDR3 length equals 14 residues. The CDR3 sequence is CASSYTGTELEAFF.

The genes are TRBV28 and TRBJ2-7. Per the germline V gene, CDR1 is MDHEN and CDR2 is SYDVKM. CDR3 length: 16 residues. The CDR3 sequence: CASSFFLMGVAYEQYF.

The chain has TRBV5-1 and TRBJ1-4; TCRdb selects TRBD1, and the lack of DNA leaves this call unchecked. Germline V gives CDR1 SGHRS, CDR2 YFSETQ. This CDR3 region has 15 residues. The CDR3 spells CASSLVRTGNEKLFF.

The chain has TRBV7-3 and TRBJ2-5. This CDR3 has 15 residues. Germline-derived CDR1 and CDR2 are SGHTA and FQGTGA. CDR3 loop: CASSSDGDTFETQYF.

The CDR3 here is CASSLARGSSYEQYF. The V call is TRBV7-7, the J call TRBJ2-7. The CDR3 runs to 15 residues. Looked up from germline, CDR1 is SSHAT and CDR2 is FNYEAQ (reference sequence).

The rearrangement links TRBV20-1 to TRBJ1-2; the D call of TRBD1 rests on TCRdb alone, since no DNA is present to check it. This CDR3 contains 14 residues. The germline gives CDR1 DFQATT, CDR2 SNEGSKA (reference sequence). The CDR3 protein is CSAREKGASYGYTF.

The rearrangement uses TRBV21-1 and TRBJ2-5; TCRdb selects TRBD1, and the lack of DNA leaves this call unchecked. TRBV21-1 is a listed pseudogene. The CDR3 contains 17 residues. The CDR3 spells CASNQTRGQGEGETQYF.